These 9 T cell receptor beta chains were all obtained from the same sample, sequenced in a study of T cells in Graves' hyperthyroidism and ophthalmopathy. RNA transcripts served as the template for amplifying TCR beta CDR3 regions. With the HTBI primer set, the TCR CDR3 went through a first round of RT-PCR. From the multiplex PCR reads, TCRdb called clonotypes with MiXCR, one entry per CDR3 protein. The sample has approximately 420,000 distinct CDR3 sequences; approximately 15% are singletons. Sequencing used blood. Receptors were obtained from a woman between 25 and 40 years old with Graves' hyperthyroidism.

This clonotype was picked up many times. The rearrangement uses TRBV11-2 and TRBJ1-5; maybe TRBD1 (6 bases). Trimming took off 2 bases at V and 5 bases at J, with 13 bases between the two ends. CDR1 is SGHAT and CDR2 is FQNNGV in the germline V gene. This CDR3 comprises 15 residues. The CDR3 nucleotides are TGTGCCAGCAGCTTAACGGGGGCGGTCTATCAGCCCCAGCATTTT. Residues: CASSLTGAVYQPQHF.

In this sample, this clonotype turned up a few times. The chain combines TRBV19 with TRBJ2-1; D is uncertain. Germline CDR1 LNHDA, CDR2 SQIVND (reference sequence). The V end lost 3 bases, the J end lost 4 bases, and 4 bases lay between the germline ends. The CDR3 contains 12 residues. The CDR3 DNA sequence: TGTGCCAGTAGTATGAGGTACAATGAGCAGTTCTTC. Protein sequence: CASSMRYNEQFF.

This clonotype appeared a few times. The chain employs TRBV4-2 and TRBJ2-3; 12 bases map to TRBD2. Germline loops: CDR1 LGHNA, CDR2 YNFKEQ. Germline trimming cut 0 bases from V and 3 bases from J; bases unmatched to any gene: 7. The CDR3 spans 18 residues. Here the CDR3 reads CASSQDRLAGVSTDTQYF. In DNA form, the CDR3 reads TGTGCCAGCAGCCAAGATCGACTAGCGGGAGTTAGTACAGATACGCAGTATTTT.

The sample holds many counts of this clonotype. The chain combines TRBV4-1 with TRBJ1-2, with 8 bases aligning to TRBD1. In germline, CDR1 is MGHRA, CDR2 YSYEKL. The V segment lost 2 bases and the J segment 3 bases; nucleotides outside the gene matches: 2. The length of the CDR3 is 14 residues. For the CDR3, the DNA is TGCGCCAGCAGCCAAAAGGACAGGGACTATGGCTACACCTTC. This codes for CASSQKDRDYGYTF.

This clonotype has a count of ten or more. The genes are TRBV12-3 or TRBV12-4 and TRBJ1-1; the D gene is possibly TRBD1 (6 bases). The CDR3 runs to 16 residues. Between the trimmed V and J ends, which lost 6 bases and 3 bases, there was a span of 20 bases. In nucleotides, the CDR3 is TGTGCCAGCAGCCAGGGGTCTGCGGGGCTTCACACTGAAGCTTTCTTT. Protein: CASSQGSAGLHTEAFF.

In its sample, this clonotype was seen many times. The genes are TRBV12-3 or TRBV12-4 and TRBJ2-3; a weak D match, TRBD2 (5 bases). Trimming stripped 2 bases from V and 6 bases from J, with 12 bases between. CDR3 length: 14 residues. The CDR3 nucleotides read TGTGCCAGCAGTTTATCGGCCGGCGGGGATACGCAGTATTTT. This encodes CASSLSAGGDTQYF.

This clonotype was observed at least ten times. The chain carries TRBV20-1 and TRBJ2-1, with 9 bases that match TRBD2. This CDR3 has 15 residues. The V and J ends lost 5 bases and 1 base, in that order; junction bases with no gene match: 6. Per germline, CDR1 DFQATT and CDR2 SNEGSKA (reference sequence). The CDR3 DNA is TGCAGTGCTGATAGCGGGAGCAGGTCCTACAATGAGCAGTTCTTC. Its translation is CSADSGSRSYNEQFF.

CDR3 bases: TGCAGTGCTAGAGCTGGGGACAGAATCTATGGCTACACCTTC. Translating it yields CSARAGDRIYGYTF. The chain uses TRBV20-1 and TRBJ1-2; 7 nucleotides line up with TRBD1. The CDR3 covers 14 residues. V was pared by 1 base and J by 4 bases, with 6 bases of the junction left unmatched. Germline values: CDR1 DFQATT, CDR2 SNEGSKA (reference sequence).

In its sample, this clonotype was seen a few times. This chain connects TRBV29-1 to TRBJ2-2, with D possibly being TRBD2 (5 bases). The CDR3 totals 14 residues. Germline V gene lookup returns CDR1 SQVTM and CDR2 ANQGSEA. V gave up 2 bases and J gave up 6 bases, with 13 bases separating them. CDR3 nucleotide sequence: TGCAGCGTTGAACTCCAGCGGTCCTCCGGGGAGCTGTTTTTT. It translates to CSVELQRSSGELFF.